Below, one TCR beta chain is given with its context. Its specificity is not known. This sample stems from a study of cytomegalovirus exposure and HLA in healthy donors. Looking at the study overall: As released early, the data held some 80 million unique TCRs from HLA-typed donors. General observations from the study: In a later analysis, most CMV-associated TCR beta chains appeared HLA-restricted.

With 60 Vbeta and 13 Jbeta primers, the PCR was carried out. Only in-frame clones appear in the TCRdb table, and some are missing; sequencing was by immunoSEQ multiplex PCR. Here the sample spans roughly 100,000 clones, around 65% being singletons. This CDR3 is 19 amino acids long. Germline V gene sequence: CDR1 LNHNV, CDR2 YYDKDF (reference sequence). The germline V and J ends were trimmed by 0 bases and 3 bases, with 21 bases remaining between them. The clonotype originates from a woman in her forties or fifties in good health and CMV-seronegative. The sample taken for sequencing was PBMCs. V gene TRBV15 combines with J gene TRBJ1-5, with D perhaps matching TRBD1 (6 bases). CDR3 in amino acids: CATSRDCWQGLTDNQPQHF. CDR3 sequence (DNA): TGTGCCACCAGCAGAGATTGTTGGCAGGGGCTTACGGACAATCAGCCCCAGCATTTT.